A single sample is the source of the 5 T cell receptor beta chains below, sequenced in a study of CXCR3-negative and CXCR3-positive naive CD8 T cells. The libraries of TRB cDNA were prepared using 5' RACE with UMI labels. TCRdb reprocessed the 5' RACE reads, keeping one entry per CDR3 protein, no DNA. The table lists 55,000 to 65,000 distinct CDR3 sequences. General observations from the study: Naive cells that were CXCR3-positive had more hydrophobic TRB CDR3s (compared with CXCR3-negative naive cells).

These TCRs' antigens remain unknown. Sequencing input: naive CXCR3+ CD8+ T cells from blood. Subset of the sample: CD45RO-CCR7+CD27+CD95- naive CD8+ T cells expressing CXCR3 (TNR3+). Receptor source: a human donor in good health. Some clones in this sample may be carry-over from other donors' samples.

This sequence joins TRBV19 and TRBJ2-1. The germline V gene has CDR1 LNHDA and CDR2 SQIVND (reference sequence). The CDR3 is made up of 14 amino acids. CDR3 loop: CASSIRGAYNEQFF. Drawing the rest from reference TRBV19 and TRBJ2-1, the complete variable domain is DGGITQSPKYLFRKEGQNVTLSCEQNLNHDAMYWYRQDPGQGLRLIYYSQIVNDFQKGDIAEGYSVSREKKESFPLTVTSAQKNPTAFYLCASSIRGAYNEQFFGPGTRLTVL.

The V call is TRBV7-2, the J call TRBJ2-7; TCRdb lists TRBD2, though no DNA is available to test this call. The germline CDR1 and CDR2 sequences are SGHTA and FQGNSA. There are 16 residues in the CDR3. The CDR3 sequence is CASSLEGYGGFYEQYF. Looking up the rest from reference TRBV7-2 and TRBJ2-7 gives the full variable domain: GAGVSQSPSNKVTEKGKDVELRCDPISGHTALYWYRQSLGQGLEFLIYFQGNSAPDKSGLPSDRFSAERTGGSVSTLTIQRTQQEDSAVYLCASSLEGYGGFYEQYFGPGTRLTVT.

The chain couples TRBV29-1 to TRBJ1-1. The CDR3 has 11 amino acids. Germline assignment: CDR1 SQVTM and CDR2 ANQGSEA. CDR3 sequence: CSAERNTEAFF.

This rearrangement joins TRBV12-3 or TRBV12-4 to TRBJ2-2; the D call from TCRdb, TRBD1, cannot be confirmed without DNA. The CDR3 has 14 amino acids. CDR3 in amino acids: CASSWTGSTGELFF.

V is TRBV4-3 and J is TRBJ1-1; TCRdb lists TRBD1, though no DNA is available to test this call. CDR1 and CDR2 (germline): LGHNA, YSLEER. The CDR3 has 15 residues. The chain's CDR3 is CASSQGTGKNTEAFF.